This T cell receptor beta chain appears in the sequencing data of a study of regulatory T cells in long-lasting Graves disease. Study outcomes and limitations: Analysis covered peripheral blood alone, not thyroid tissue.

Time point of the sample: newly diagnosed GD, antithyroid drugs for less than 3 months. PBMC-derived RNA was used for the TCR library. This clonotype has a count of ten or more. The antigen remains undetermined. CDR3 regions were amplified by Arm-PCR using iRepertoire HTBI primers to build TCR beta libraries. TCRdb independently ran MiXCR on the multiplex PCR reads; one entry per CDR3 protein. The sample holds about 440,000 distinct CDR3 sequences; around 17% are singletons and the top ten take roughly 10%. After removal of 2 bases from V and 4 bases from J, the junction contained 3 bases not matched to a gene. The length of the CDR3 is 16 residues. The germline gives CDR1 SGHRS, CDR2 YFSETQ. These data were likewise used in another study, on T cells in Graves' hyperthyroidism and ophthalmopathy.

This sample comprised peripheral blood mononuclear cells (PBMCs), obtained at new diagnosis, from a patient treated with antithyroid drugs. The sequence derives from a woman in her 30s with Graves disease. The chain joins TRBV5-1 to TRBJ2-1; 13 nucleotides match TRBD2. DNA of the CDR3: TGCGCCAGCAGCTTCGTGACTAGCGGGAGGTACAATGAGCAGTTCTTC. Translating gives CASSFVTSGRYNEQFF.